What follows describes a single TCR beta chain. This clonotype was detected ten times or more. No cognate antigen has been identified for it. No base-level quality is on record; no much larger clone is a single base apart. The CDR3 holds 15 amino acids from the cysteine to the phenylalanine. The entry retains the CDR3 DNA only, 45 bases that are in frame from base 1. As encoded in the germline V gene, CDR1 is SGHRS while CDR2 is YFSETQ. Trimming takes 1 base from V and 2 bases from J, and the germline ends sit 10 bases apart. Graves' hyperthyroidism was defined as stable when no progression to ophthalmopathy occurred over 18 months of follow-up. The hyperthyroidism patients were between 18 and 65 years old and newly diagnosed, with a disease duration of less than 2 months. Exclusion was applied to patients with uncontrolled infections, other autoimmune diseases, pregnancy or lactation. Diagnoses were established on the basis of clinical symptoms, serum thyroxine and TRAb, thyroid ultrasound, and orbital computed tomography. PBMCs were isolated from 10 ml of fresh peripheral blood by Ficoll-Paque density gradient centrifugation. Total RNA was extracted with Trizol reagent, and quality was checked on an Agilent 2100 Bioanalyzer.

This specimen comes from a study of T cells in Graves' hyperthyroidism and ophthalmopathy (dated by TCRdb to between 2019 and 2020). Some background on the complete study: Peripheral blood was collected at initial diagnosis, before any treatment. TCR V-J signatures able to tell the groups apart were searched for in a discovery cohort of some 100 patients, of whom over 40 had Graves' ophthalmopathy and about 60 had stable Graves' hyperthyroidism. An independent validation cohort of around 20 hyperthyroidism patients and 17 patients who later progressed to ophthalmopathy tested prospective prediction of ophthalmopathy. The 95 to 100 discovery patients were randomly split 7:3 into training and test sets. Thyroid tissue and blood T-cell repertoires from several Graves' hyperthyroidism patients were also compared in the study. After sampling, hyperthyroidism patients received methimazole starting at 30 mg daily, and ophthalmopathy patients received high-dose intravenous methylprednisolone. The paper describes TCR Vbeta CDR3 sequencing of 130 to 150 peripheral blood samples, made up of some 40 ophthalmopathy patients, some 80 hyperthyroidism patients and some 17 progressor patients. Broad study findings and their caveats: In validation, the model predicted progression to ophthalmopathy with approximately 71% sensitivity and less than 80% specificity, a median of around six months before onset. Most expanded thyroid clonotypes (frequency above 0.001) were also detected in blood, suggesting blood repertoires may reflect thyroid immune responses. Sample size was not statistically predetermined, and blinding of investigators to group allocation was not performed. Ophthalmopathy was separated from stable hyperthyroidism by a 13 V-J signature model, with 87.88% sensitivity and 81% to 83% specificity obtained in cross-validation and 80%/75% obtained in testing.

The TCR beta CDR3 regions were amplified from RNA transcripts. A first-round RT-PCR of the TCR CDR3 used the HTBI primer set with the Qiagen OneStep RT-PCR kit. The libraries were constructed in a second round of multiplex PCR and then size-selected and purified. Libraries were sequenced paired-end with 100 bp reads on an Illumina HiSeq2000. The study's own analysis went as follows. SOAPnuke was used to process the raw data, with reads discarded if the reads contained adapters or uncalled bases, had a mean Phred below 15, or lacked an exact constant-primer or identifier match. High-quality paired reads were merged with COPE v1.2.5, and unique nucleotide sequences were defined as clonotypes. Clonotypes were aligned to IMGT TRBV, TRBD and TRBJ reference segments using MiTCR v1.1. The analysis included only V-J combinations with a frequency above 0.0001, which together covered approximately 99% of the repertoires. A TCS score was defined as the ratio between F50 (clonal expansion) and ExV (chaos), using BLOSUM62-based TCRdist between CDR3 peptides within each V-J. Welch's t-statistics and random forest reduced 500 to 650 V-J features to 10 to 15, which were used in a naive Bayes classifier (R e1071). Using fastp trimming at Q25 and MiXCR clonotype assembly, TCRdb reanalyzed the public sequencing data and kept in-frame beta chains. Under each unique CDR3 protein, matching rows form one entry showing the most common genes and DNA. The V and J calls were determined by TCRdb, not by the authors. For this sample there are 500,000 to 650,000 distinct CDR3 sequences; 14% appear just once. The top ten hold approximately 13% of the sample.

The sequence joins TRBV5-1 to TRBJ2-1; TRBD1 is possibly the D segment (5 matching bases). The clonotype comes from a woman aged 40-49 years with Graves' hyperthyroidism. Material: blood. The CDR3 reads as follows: CASSLSGATYNEQFF. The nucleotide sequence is TGCGCCAGCAGCTTGAGTGGGGCAACCTACAATGAGCAGTTCTTC. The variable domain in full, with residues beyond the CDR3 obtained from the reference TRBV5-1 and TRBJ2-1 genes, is KAGVTQTPRYLIKTRGQQVTLSCSPISGHRSVSWYQQTPGQGLQFLFEYFSETQRNKGNFPGRFSGRQFSNSRSEMNVSTLELGDSALYLCASSLSGATYNEQFFGPGTRLTVL.